The present T cell receptor (beta chain) was sequenced within a study of blood T cell repertoires in COVID-19. Authors' analysis steps: Reference gene primer amplification gave estimated nucleated cell counts. Sequenced by immunoSEQ multiplex PCR; TCRdb stores in-frame clones only, minus some. V, J and clone size were drawn from that table, and D and trimming were deduced from the DNA. Found here are around 290,000 clones, about nine tenths of them singletons; the top ten hold 0.95% to 1.2%. Cohort assignment relied on participant-reported clinical history. The CDR3 extends over 13 amino acids. In germline, CDR1 is SGHTA, CDR2 FQGNSA. Trimming took 6 bases from V and 7 from J; bases not matched to a gene: 5.

The gene calls are TRBV7-2 and TRBJ1-4; 7 nucleotides agree with TRBD1. The receptor was derived from a young woman who had recovered from COVID-19. Sequencing used PBMCs or T cells enriched from blood (not recorded which). As DNA, the CDR3 is TGTGCCAGCAGAGGACAGGCTGGTGAAAAACTGTTTTTT. Protein: CASRGQAGEKLFF.